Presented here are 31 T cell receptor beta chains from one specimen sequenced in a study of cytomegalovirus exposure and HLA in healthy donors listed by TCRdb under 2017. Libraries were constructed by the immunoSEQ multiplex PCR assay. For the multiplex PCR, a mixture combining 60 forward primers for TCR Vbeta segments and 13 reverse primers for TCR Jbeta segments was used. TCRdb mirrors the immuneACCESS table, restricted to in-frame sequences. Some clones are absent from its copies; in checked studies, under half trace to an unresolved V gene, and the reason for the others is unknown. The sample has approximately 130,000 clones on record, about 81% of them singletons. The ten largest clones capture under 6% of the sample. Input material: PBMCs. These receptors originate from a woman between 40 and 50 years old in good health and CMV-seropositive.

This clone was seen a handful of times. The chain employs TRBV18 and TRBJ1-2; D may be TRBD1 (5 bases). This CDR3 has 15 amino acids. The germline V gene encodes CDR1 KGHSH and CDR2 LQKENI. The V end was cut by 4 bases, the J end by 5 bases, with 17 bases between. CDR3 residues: CASSHRDGGGYGYTF. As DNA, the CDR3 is TGTGCCAGCTCACACCGGGACGGCGGGGGGTATGGCTACACCTTC. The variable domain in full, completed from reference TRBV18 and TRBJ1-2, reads NAGVMQNPRHLVRRRGQEARLRCSPMKGHSHVYWYRQLPEEGLKFMVYLQKENIIDESGMPKERFSAEFPKEGPSILRIQQVVRGDSAAYFCASSHRDGGGYGYTFGSGTRLTVV.

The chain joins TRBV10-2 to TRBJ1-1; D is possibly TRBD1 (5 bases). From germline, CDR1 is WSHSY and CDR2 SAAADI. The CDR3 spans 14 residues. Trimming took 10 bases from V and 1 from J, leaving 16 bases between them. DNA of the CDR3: TGCGCCACCACGCCAGGAGGGGAGAACACTGAAGCTTTCTTT. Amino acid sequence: CATTPGGENTEAFF.

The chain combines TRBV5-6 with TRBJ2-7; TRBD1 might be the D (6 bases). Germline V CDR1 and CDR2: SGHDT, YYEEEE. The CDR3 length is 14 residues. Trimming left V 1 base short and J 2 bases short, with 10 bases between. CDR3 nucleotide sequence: TGTGCCAGCAGCTTGCCGGGACAACCCTACGAGCAGTACTTC. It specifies CASSLPGQPYEQYF.

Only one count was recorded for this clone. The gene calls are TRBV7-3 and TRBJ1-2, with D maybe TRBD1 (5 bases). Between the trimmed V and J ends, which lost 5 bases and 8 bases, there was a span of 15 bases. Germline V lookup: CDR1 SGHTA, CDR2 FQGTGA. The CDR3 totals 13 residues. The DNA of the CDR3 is TGTGCCAGCAGCCCGGGACTAGGATACGGCTACACCTTC. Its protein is CASSPGLGYGYTF.

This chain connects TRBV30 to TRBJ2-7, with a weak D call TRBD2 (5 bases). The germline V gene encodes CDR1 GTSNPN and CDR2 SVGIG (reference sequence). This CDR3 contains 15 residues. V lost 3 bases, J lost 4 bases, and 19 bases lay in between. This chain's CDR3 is CAWRDLTRNRYEQYF. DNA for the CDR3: TGTGCCTGGAGGGACTTAACTAGAAACCGGTACGAGCAGTACTTC. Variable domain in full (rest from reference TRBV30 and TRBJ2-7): SQTIHQWPATLVQPVGSPLSLECTVEGTSNPNLYWYRQAAGRGLQLLFYSVGIGQISSEVPQNLSASRPQDRQFILSSKKLLLSDSGFYLCAWRDLTRNRYEQYFGPGTRLTVT.

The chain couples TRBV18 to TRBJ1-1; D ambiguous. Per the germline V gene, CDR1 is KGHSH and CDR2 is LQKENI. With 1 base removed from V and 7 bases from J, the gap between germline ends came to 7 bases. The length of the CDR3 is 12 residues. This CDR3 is CASSPLEFEAFF. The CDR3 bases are TGTGCCAGCTCACCACTGGAGTTTGAAGCTTTCTTT.

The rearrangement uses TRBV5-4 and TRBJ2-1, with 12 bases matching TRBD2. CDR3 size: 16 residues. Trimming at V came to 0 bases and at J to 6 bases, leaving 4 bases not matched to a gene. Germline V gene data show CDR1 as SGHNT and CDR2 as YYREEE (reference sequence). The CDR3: CASSLDSSGGGNEQFF. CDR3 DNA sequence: TGTGCCAGCAGCTTGGATTCTAGCGGGGGGGGCAATGAGCAGTTCTTC.

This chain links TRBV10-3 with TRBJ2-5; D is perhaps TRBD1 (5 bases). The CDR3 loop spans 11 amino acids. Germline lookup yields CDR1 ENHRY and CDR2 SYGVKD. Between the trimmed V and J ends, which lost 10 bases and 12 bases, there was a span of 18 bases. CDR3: CATCVSDIKYF. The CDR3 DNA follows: TGTGCCACCTGTGTCTCGGACATCAAGTACTTC.

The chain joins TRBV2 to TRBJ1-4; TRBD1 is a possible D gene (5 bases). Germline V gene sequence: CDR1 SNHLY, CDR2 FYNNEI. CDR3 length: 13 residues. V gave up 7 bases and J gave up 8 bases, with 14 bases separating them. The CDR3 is CASTIDRQEKLFF. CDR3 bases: TGTGCCAGCACTATAGACAGACAAGAAAAACTGTTTTTT.

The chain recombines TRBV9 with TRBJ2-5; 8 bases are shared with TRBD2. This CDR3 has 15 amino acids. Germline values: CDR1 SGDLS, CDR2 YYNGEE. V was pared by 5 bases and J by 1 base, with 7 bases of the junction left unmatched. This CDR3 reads CASSPRGGLQETQYF. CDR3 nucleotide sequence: TGTGCCAGCAGTCCTCGGGGGGGCCTCCAAGAGACCCAGTACTTC.

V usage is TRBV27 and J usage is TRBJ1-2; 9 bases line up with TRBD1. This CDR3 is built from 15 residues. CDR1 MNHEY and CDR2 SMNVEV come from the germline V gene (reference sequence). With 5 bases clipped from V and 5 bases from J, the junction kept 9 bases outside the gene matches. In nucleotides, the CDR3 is TGTGCCAGCAGTCGCGGACAGGGGCTGACTTATGGCTACACCTTC. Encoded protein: CASSRGQGLTYGYTF.

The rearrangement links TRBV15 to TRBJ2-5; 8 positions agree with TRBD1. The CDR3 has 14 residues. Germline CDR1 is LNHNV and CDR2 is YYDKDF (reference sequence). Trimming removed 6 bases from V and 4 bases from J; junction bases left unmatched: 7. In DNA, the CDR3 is TGTGCCACCAGGGATCACGGGACAGGAGAGACCCAGTACTTC. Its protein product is CATRDHGTGETQYF.

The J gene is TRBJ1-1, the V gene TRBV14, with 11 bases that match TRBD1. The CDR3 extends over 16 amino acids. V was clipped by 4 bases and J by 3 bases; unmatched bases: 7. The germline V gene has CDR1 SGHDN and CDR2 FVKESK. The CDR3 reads CASSLGQGARDTEAFF. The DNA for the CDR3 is TGTGCCAGCAGCCTCGGACAGGGGGCGAGGGACACTGAAGCTTTCTTT. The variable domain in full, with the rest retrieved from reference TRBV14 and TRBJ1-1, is EAGVTQFPSHSVIEKGQTVTLRCDPISGHDNLYWYRRVMGKEIKFLLHFVKESKQDESGMPNNRFLAERTGGTYSTLKVQPAELEDSGVYFCASSLGQGARDTEAFFGQGTRLTVV.

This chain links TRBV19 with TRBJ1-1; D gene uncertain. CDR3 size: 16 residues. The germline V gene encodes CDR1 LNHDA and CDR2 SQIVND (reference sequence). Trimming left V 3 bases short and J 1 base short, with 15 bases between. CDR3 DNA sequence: TGTGCCAGTAGTATTCGCTCGGGTACTGAGAACACTGAAGCTTTCTTT. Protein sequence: CASSIRSGTENTEAFF.

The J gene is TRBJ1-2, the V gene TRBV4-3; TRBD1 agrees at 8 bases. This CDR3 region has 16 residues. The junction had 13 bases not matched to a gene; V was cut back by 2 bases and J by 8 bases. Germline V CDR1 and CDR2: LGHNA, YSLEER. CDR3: CASSQSVRGPVYGYTF. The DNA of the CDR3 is TGCGCCAGCAGCCAAAGTGTCAGGGGGCCTGTGTACGGCTACACCTTC.

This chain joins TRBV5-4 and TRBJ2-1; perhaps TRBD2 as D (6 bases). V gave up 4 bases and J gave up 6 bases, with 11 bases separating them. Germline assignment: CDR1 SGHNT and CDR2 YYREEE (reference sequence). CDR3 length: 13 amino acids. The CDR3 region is CASSHTSSNEQFF. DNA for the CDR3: TGTGCCAGCAGCCACACTAGCAGCAATGAGCAGTTCTTC.

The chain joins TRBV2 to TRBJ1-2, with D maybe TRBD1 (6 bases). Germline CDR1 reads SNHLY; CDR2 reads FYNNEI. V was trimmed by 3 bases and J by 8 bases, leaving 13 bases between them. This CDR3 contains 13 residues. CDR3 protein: CASSDAGARGYTF. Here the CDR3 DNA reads TGTGCCAGCAGTGACGCGGGGGCGCGGGGCTACACCTTC.

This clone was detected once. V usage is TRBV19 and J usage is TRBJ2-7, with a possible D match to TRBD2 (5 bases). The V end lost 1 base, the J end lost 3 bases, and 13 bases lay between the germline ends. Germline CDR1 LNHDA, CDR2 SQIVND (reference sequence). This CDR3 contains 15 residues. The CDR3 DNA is TGTGCCAGTAGTATAGGCACCGGAGGAGTCTACGAGCAGTACTTC. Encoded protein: CASSIGTGGVYEQYF.

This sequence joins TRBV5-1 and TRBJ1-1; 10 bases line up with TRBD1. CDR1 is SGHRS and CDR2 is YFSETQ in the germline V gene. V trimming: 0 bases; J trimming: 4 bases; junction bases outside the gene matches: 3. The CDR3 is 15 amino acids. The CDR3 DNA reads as TGCGCCAGCAGCTTGGTGGGACAGGGGAGCACTGAAGCTTTCTTT. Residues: CASSLVGQGSTEAFF.

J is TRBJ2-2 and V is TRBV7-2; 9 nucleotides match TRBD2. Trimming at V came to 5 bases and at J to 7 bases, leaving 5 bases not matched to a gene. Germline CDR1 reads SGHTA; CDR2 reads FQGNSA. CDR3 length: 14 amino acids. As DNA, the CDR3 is TGTGCCAGCAGCCCGGGACTAGCTGTCGGGGAGCTGTTTTTT. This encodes CASSPGLAVGELFF.

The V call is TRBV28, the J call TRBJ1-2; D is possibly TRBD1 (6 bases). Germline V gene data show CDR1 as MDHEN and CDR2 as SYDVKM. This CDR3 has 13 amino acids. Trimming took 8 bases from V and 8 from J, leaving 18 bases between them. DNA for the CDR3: TGTGCCAGCCGGGACATGGGCCTGGAAGGCTACACCTTC. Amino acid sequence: CASRDMGLEGYTF.

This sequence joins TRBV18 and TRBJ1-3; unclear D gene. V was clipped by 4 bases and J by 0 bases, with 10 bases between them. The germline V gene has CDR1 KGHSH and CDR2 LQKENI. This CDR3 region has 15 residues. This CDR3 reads CASSRPGGSGNTIYF. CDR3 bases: TGTGCCAGCTCACGACCAGGAGGCTCTGGAAACACCATATATTTT. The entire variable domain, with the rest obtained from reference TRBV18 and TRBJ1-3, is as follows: NAGVMQNPRHLVRRRGQEARLRCSPMKGHSHVYWYRQLPEEGLKFMVYLQKENIIDESGMPKERFSAEFPKEGPSILRIQQVVRGDSAAYFCASSRPGGSGNTIYFGEGSWLTVV.

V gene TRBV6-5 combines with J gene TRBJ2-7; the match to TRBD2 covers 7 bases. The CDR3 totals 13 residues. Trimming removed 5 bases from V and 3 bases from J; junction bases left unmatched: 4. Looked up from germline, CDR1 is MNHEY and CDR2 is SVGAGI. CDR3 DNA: TGTGCCAGCAGTCAGGGACTATACTACGAGCAGTACTTC. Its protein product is CASSQGLYYEQYF.

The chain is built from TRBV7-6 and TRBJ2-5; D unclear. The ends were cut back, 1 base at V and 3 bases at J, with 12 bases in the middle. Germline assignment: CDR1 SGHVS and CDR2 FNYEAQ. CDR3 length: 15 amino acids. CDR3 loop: CASSLVATREETQYF. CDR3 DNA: TGTGCCAGCAGCTTAGTTGCCACCCGGGAAGAGACCCAGTACTTC.

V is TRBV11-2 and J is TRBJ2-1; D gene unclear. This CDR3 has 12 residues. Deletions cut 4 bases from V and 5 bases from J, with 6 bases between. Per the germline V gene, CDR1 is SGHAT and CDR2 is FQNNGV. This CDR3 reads CASSSTNNEQFF. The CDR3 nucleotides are TGTGCCAGCAGCTCCACTAACAATGAGCAGTTCTTC.

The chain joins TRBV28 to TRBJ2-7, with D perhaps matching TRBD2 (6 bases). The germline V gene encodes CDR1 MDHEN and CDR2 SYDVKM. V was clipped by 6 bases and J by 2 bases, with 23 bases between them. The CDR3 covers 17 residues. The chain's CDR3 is CASSHPLWGEQTYEQYF. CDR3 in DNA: TGTGCCAGCAGCCACCCCCTCTGGGGGGAGCAAACCTACGAGCAGTACTTC.

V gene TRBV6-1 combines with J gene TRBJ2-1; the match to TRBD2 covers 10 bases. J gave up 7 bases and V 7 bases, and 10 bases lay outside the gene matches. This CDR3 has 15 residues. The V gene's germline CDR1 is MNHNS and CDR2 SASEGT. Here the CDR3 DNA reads TGTGCCAGCACCTTCTCTAGCGGGAGTTTTAATGAGCAGTTCTTC. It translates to CASTFSSGSFNEQFF.

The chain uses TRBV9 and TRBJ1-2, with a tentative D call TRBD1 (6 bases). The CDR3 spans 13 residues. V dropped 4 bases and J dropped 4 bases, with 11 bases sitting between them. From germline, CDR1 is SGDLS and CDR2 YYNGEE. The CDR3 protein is CASSLQGLYGYTF. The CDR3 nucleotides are TGTGCCAGCAGCTTACAGGGTCTCTATGGCTACACCTTC.

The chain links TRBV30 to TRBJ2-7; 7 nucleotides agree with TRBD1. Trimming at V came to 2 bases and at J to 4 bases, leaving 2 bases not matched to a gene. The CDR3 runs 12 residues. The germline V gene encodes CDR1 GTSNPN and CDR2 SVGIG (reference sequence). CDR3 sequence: CAWSRQGYEQYF. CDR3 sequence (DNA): TGTGCCTGGAGTCGACAGGGATACGAGCAGTACTTC.

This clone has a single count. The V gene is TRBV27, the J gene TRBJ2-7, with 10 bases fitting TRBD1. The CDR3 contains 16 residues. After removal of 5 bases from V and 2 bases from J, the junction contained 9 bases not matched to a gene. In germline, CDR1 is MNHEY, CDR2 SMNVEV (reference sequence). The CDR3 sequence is CASSQDAGTGAYEQYF. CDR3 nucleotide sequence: TGTGCCAGCAGTCAAGACGCCGGGACAGGGGCCTACGAGCAGTACTTC.

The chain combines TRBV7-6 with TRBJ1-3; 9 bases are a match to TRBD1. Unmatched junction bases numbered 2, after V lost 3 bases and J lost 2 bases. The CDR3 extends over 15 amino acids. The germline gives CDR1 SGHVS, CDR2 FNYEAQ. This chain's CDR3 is CASSLGDRAGNTIYF. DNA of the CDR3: TGTGCCAGCAGCTTGGGGGACAGGGCTGGAAACACCATATATTTT.